The 5 T cell receptor beta chains below all came from one sample that was sequenced in a study of Graves' ophthalmopathy and Graves' hyperthyroidism. TCR beta CDR3 amplification used RNA transcripts. HTBI-primed RT-PCR formed the first round, and a multiplex PCR formed the second. MiXCR was run by TCRdb on the multiplex PCR reads, yielding one entry per CDR3 protein. Among approximately 700,000 distinct CDR3 sequences, 40% were seen once, and the ten largest hold around 40%. Source material: peripheral blood. These receptors were obtained from an adult man with Graves' ophthalmopathy.

The chain joins TRBV10-3 to TRBJ2-3, with 13 positions matching TRBD2. The CDR3 has 15 residues. CDR1 is ENHRY, CDR2 SYGVKD, per germline. V lost 6 bases, J lost 2 bases, and 2 bases stayed unmatched. Written as DNA, the CDR3 is TGTGCCATCAGCGGACTAGCGGGGGCCACAGATACGCAGTATTTT. It specifies CAISGLAGATDTQYF.

CDR3 coding DNA: TGTGCCATCAGCGAGCGGGCCTACGAGCAGTACTTC. This gives the protein CAISERAYEQYF. The chain employs TRBV10-3 and TRBJ2-7; perhaps TRBD2 as D (6 bases). This CDR3 region has 12 residues. CDR1 ENHRY and CDR2 SYGVKD come from the germline V gene. V shed 6 bases and J shed 2 bases, with 8 bases lying between them.

This clonotype was seen just once. The rearrangement uses TRBV2 and TRBJ2-5; D remains ambiguous. CDR3 length equals 12 residues. CDR1 and CDR2 from the germline V gene are SNHLY and FYNNEI. The V and J ends lost 1 base and 7 bases respectively, with 7 bases between them. In DNA, the CDR3 is TGTGCCAGCAGTGAAGTCACGGGGACCCAGTACTTC. Its translation: CASSEVTGTQYF.

This clonotype was recorded at least ten times. J is TRBJ1-2 and V is TRBV29-1, with a tentative D call TRBD1 (6 bases). The V end was cut by 3 bases, the J end by 8 bases, with 28 bases between. In germline, CDR1 is SQVTM, CDR2 ANQGSEA. This CDR3 is 17 amino acids long. The chain's CDR3 is CSVDTKWGQQTGLGYTF. In DNA form, the CDR3 reads TGCAGCGTTGATACTAAGTGGGGGCAGCAAACGGGCTTAGGCTACACCTTC.

The chain recombines TRBV10-3 with TRBJ2-7; possibly TRBD2 for D (6 bases). Germline values: CDR1 ENHRY, CDR2 SYGVKD. The CDR3 is 13 residues long. The V gene lost 5 bases and the J gene lost 5 bases, with 13 bases spanning the gap. This CDR3 is CAISYGGVNEQYF. The CDR3 DNA follows: TGTGCCATCAGTTACGGAGGGGTCAACGAGCAGTACTTC.